Presented here are 20 T cell receptor beta chains from one specimen sequenced in a study of metastatic and nonmetastatic thyroid tumors. Prior to thyroid surgery, none of the patients had received any treatment. With MiXCR, TCRdb called clones anew from the PCR reads. This sample has about 40,000 clones; 15% to 20% occur once, and the top ten carry 3.5% to 4%. The sample consisted of blood. These receptors all stem from a female donor with papillary thyroid cancer or a benign thyroid nodule (not recorded which). Some clones in this sample may be carry-over from other donors' samples.

This clone has ten or more counts. The rearrangement uses TRBV7-6 and TRBJ1-1; D perhaps matches TRBD1 (5 bases). The CDR3 totals 12 residues. Trimming took off 8 bases at V and 0 bases at J, with 7 bases between the two ends. Germline V gene lookup returns CDR1 SGHVS and CDR2 FNYEAQ. The CDR3 nucleotides read TGTGCCAGCTTGGACATGAACACTGAAGCTTTCTTT. This gives the protein CASLDMNTEAFF.

This clone was observed many times. The chain uses TRBV11-1 and TRBJ2-1; tentative D call: TRBD2 (7 bases). Trimming pared 5 bases from V and 9 bases from J, leaving 20 bases between. Germline V gene sequence: CDR1 SGHAT, CDR2 FQDESV (reference sequence). The CDR3 has 15 amino acids. The CDR3 DNA reads as TGTGCCAGCAGCCCTAGGGGGGGAGGGCCAGGTGAGCAGTTCTTC. Its protein is CASSPRGGGPGEQFF.

This clone has ten or more counts. Other DNA sequences in the sample encode the same CDR3. This chain links TRBV10-3 with TRBJ2-7, with TRBD2 matching over 12 bases. CDR3 length equals 13 residues. Germline V gene data show CDR1 as ENHRY and CDR2 as SYGVKD. V shed 6 bases, J shed 3 bases, and the junction held 0 bases outside the gene matches. The CDR3, as DNA: TGTGCCATCAGACTAGCGGGAGGCTACGAGCAGTACTTC. Protein sequence: CAIRLAGGYEQYF.

This clone was seen ten or more times. V and J are TRBV30 and TRBJ1-6; D perhaps matches TRBD1 (5 bases). CDR3 length equals 15 residues. V dropped 3 bases and J dropped 13 bases, with 22 bases sitting between them. The germline V gene encodes CDR1 GTSNPN and CDR2 SVGIG (reference sequence). This chain's CDR3 is CAWSRGQGDGSPLHF. Written as DNA, the CDR3 is TGTGCCTGGAGCCGAGGGCAGGGAGACGGTTCCCCCCTCCACTTT.

There are many counts of this clone. The chain carries TRBV27 and TRBJ1-4; D is uncertain. Germline V lookup: CDR1 MNHEY, CDR2 SMNVEV (reference sequence). Trimming removed 3 bases at V and 0 bases at J, with 14 bases between. CDR3 length: 17 residues. Here the CDR3 DNA reads TGTGCCAGCAGTTTGAGGGTAGGGAGTACAACTAATGAAAAACTGTTTTTT. Amino acids: CASSLRVGSTTNEKLFF.

The chain recombines TRBV7-8 with TRBJ2-2; TRBD1 aligns across 10 bases. The CDR3 length is 16 residues. Germline loops: CDR1 SGHVS, CDR2 FQNEAQ. V lost 4 bases to trimming and J lost 5 bases; unmatched junction nucleotides: 7. CDR3 DNA: TGTGCCAGCAGCTCACCGGGACAGGGGTTTACCGGGGAGCTGTTTTTT. It specifies CASSSPGQGFTGELFF.

As regards this clone: This may be a read error: a much more frequent sequence differs by one nucleotide. Within the sample, other DNA sequences also encode this same CDR3. The chain carries TRBV3-1 and TRBJ2-7; D is possibly TRBD1 (6 bases). Trimming took off 3 bases at V and 2 bases at J, with 11 bases between the two ends. CDR1 is LGHDT and CDR2 is YNNKEL in the germline V gene (reference sequence). The CDR3 is 14 amino acids. DNA of the CDR3: TGTGCCAGCAGCCAGGTGGCAGGGGCCTACGAGCAGTACTTC. Encoded protein: CASSQVAGAYEQYF.

The V gene is TRBV9, the J gene TRBJ2-5; 12 bases map to TRBD2. CDR1 SGDLS and CDR2 YYNGEE come from the germline V gene. The junction had 10 bases not matched to a gene; V was cut back by 2 bases and J by 5 bases. The CDR3 contains 17 residues. In DNA, the CDR3 is TGTGCCAGCAGCGTGGGGGCTAGCGGGGGGGCCCGGGAGACCCAGTACTTC. It translates to CASSVGASGGARETQYF.

There are many counts of this clone. The V call is TRBV9, the J call TRBJ2-2, with a possible D match to TRBD1 (6 bases). The CDR3 consists of 16 residues. The V end was cut by 4 bases, the J end by 1 base, with 14 bases between. Germline V gene lookup returns CDR1 SGDLS and CDR2 YYNGEE. The chain's CDR3 is CASSTSRDKNTGELFF. The CDR3 DNA reads as TGTGCCAGCAGCACCTCCCGGGACAAGAACACCGGGGAGCTGTTTTTT.

This clone was recorded many times. The chain joins TRBV2 to TRBJ1-2, with D uncertain. This CDR3 has 14 residues. V lost 1 base and J 5 bases, leaving 11 bases between the germline ends. The V gene's germline CDR1 is SNHLY and CDR2 FYNNEI. The CDR3 sequence: CASSEGGWGYGYTF. In DNA form, the CDR3 reads TGTGCCAGCAGTGAAGGCGGTTGGGGATATGGCTACACCTTC. Filled out from reference TRBV2 and TRBJ1-2, the complete variable domain reads EPEVTQTPSHQVTQMGQEVILRCVPISNHLYFYWYRQILGQKVEFLVSFYNNEISEKSEIFDDQFSVERPDGSNFTLKIRSTKLEDSAMYFCASSEGGWGYGYTFGSGTRLTVV.

In this sample, this clone turned up many times. The chain recombines TRBV5-6 with TRBJ2-3; 12 bases agree with TRBD2. J gave up 6 bases and V 4 bases, and 12 bases lay outside the gene matches. The CDR3 extends over 17 amino acids. Germline V CDR1 and CDR2: SGHDT, YYEEEE. The CDR3 DNA reads TGTGCCAGCAGCCCCCCTCTAGCGGGGGGGCTCTTGGATACGCAGTATTTT. This translates into CASSPPLAGGLLDTQYF.

This clone has ten or more counts. The rearrangement links TRBV5-1 to TRBJ2-6; D not resolved. Trimming cost V 4 bases and J 1 base, with 6 bases left between them. The CDR3 is 14 amino acids. Germline assignment: CDR1 SGHRS and CDR2 YFSETQ. The CDR3 coding sequence is TGCGCCAGCAGCGAGCAGTCTGGGGCCAACGTCCTGACTTTC. Amino acid sequence: CASSEQSGANVLTF.

This clone has just one count. The V gene is TRBV11-2, the J gene TRBJ2-1; TRBD2 matches at 13 bases. Germline loops: CDR1 SGHAT, CDR2 FQNNGV. The length of the CDR3 is 15 residues. V was clipped by 3 bases and J by 9 bases; unmatched bases: 5. DNA of the CDR3: TGTGCCAGCAGCTTCGGACTAGCGGGAGCTCGTGAGCAGTTCTTC. Its protein is CASSFGLAGAREQFF.

The sample holds many counts of this clone. The genes are TRBV5-1 and TRBJ2-2; D tentatively fits TRBD1 or TRBD2 (5 bases each). The CDR3 length is 16 residues. Germline CDR1 reads SGHRS; CDR2 reads YFSETQ. The V end lost 1 base, the J end lost 4 bases, and 14 bases lay between the germline ends. This chain's CDR3 is CASSLRGEVGTGELFF. CDR3 nucleotide sequence: TGCGCCAGCAGCTTGCGAGGGGAAGTGGGCACCGGGGAGCTGTTTTTT.

Many counts were recorded for this clone. The chain is built from TRBV11-1 and TRBJ2-2, with 13 bases that match TRBD2. The CDR3 sequence is 14 residues long. Germline V gives CDR1 SGHAT, CDR2 FQDESV (reference sequence). Germline trimming cut 7 bases from V and 7 bases from J; bases unmatched to any gene: 3. The CDR3 sequence is CASNGLAGVGELFF. As DNA, the CDR3 is TGTGCCAGCAACGGACTAGCGGGAGTCGGGGAGCTGTTTTTT.

This clone is medium-sized by share. The chain joins TRBV6-1 to TRBJ1-5; D unresolved. The CDR3 contains 14 residues. V lost 4 bases and J lost 2, with 9 bases in between. Per the germline V gene, CDR1 is MNHNS and CDR2 is SASEGT. The CDR3 DNA reads as TGTGCCAGCAGTGTCATAATTGGCAATCAGCCCCAGCATTTT. As protein: CASSVIIGNQPQHF.

By frequency in the sample, this clone is medium-sized. CDR3 region: CATSRDQRETQYF. The CDR3 bases are TGTGCCACCAGCAGAGATCAACGAGAGACCCAGTACTTC. This chain links TRBV15 with TRBJ2-5; no clear D gene. The CDR3 consists of 13 residues. CDR1 is LNHNV and CDR2 is YYDKDF in the germline V gene (reference sequence). Trimming cost V 0 bases and J 4 bases, with 6 bases left between them.

This clone was counted ten times or more. This specimen includes other DNA sequences encoding the same CDR3. The chain carries TRBV7-9 and TRBJ1-1; 7 nucleotides line up with TRBD1. Germline CDR1 SEHNR, CDR2 FQNEAQ (reference sequence). The CDR3 runs 15 residues. The V segment lost 1 base and the J segment 0 bases; nucleotides outside the gene matches: 2. CDR3 amino acids: CASSLGDSMNTEAFF. CDR3 sequence (DNA): TGTGCCAGCAGCTTAGGGGACAGCATGAACACTGAAGCTTTCTTT. Full variable domain (remainder filled in from reference TRBV7-9 and TRBJ1-1): DTGVSQNPRHKITKRGQNVTFRCDPISEHNRLYWYRQTLGQGPEFLTYFQNEAQLEKSRLLSDRFSAERPKGSFSTLEIQRTEQGDSAMYLCASSLGDSMNTEAFFGQGTRLTVV.

This clone has at least ten counts. The rearrangement joins TRBV5-1 to TRBJ2-1; D is unclear. Trimming took off 4 bases at V and 1 base at J, with 15 bases between the two ends. CDR3 length: 16 amino acids. The germline V gene encodes CDR1 SGHRS and CDR2 YFSETQ. The CDR3 spells CASSPYTVRSYNEQFF. For the CDR3, the DNA is TGCGCCAGCAGCCCTTACACGGTAAGATCCTACAATGAGCAGTTCTTC.

This chain's CDR3 is CASSGPGQGAPGELFF. In DNA, the CDR3 is TGTGCCAGCAGCGGACCGGGACAGGGGGCCCCCGGGGAGCTGTTTTTT. The chain links TRBV11-1 to TRBJ2-2, with TRBD1 identical over 12 bases. CDR3 length: 16 amino acids. Trimming removed 5 bases from V and 6 bases from J; junction bases left unmatched: 7. Germline loops: CDR1 SGHAT, CDR2 FQDESV (reference sequence).